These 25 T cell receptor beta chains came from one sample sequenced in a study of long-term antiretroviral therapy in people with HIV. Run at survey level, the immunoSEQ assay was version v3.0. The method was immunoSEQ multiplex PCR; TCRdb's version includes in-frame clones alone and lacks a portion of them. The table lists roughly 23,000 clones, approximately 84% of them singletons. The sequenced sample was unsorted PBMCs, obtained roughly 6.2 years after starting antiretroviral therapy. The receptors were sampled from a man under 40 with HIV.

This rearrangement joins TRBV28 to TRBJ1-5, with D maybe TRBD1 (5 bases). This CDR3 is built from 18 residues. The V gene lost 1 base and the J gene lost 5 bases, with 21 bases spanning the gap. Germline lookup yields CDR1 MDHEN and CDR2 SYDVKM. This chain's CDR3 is CASSLSWGIGSSDQPQHF. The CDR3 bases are TGTGCCAGCAGTTTATCATGGGGGATAGGGAGCTCGGATCAGCCCCAGCATTTT.

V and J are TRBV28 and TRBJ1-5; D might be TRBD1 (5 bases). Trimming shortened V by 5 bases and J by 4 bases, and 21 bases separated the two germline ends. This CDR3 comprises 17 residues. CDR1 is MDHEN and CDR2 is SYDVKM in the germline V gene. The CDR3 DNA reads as TGTGCCAGCAGTCCCGCCCTAGGGACCGAAGAAAATCAGCCCCAGCATTTT. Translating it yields CASSPALGTEENQPQHF.

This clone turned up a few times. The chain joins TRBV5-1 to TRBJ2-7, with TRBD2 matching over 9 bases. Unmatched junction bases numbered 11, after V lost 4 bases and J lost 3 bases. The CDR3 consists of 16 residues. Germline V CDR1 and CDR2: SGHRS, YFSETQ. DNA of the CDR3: TGCGCCAGCAGCCCTGTAGGCGGGGGGGCGCACTACGAGCAGTACTTC. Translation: CASSPVGGGAHYEQYF.

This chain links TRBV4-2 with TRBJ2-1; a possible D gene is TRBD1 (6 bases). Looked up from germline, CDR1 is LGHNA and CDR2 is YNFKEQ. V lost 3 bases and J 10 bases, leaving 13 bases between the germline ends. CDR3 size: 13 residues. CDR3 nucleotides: TGTGCCAGCAGCCACCCAGGGGACCGCGAGCAGTTCTTC. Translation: CASSHPGDREQFF.

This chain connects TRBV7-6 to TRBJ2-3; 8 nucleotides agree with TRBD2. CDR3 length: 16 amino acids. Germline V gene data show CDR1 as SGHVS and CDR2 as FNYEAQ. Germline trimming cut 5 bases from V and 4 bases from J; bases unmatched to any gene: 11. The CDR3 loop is CASSVSLGLDPDTQYF. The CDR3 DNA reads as TGTGCCAGCAGCGTAAGCCTGGGACTAGATCCAGATACGCAGTATTTT.

The CDR3 DNA reads TGTGCCAGCAGCGCGGCCCCAACCGGGACAGGGAACGAAAAACTGTTTTTT. Protein: CASSAAPTGTGNEKLFF. This sequence joins TRBV5-6 and TRBJ1-4, with 9 bases that match TRBD1. The J segment lost 8 bases and the V segment lost 4 bases, leaving 15 bases of the junction unmatched. Germline assignment: CDR1 SGHDT and CDR2 YYEEEE. The CDR3 is made up of 17 amino acids.

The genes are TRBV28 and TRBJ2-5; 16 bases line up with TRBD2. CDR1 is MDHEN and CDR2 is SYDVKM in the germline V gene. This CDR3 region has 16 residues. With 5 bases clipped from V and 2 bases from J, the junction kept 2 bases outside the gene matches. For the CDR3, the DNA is TGTGCCAGCAGTCTGGGACTAGCGGGGGGGCAAGAGACCCAGTACTTC. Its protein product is CASSLGLAGGQETQYF.

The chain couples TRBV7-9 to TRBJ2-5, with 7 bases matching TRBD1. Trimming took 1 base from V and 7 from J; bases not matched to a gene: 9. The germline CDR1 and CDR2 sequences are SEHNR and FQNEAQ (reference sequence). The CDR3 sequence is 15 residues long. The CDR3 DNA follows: TGTGCCAGCAGCTTAGGCCCAGGGGGTTCGGTGACCCAGTACTTC. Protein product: CASSLGPGGSVTQYF.

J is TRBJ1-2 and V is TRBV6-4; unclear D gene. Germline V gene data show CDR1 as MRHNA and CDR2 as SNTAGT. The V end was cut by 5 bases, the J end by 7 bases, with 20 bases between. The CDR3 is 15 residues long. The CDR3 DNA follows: TGTGCCAGCAGTTCTGGGGATGGCGGCGTCTCTGGCTACACCTTC. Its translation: CASSSGDGGVSGYTF.

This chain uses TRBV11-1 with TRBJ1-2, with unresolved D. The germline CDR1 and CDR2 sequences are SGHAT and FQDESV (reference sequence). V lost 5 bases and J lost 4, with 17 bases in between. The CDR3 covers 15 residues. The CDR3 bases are TGTGCCAGCAGCCCACCGCGGACCTCACTCTATGGCTACACCTTC. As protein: CASSPPRTSLYGYTF.

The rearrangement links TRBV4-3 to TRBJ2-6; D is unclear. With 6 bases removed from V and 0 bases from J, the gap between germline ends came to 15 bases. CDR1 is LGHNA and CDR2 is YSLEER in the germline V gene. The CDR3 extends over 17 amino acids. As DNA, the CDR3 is TGCGCCAGCAGTCTAGGCACTGAGAGCTCTGGGGCCAACGTCCTGACTTTC. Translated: CASSLGTESSGANVLTF.

The CDR3 is CASRSTDTIQYF. The CDR3 DNA is TGTGCCAGCAGGTCGACAGACACAATCCAGTACTTC. The V call is TRBV7-2, the J call TRBJ2-7, with a possible D match to TRBD1 (5 bases). This CDR3 has 12 amino acids. V was clipped by 6 bases and J by 10 bases, with 16 bases between them. CDR1 SGHTA and CDR2 FQGNSA come from the germline V gene.

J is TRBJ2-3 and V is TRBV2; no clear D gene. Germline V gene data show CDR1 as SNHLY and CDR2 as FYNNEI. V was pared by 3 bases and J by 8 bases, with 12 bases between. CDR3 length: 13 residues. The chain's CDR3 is CASSEVKSGTQYF. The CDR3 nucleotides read TGTGCCAGCAGTGAGGTTAAGTCTGGTACGCAGTATTTT.

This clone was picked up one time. CDR3 sequence reads: CASSLGLGSSYEQYF. The CDR3 DNA reads TGTGCCAGCAGCTTAGGACTGGGAAGCTCCTACGAGCAGTACTTC. This sequence joins TRBV6-1 and TRBJ2-7; D is perhaps TRBD2 (5 bases). V dropped 6 bases and J dropped 0 bases, with 15 bases sitting between them. Germline-derived CDR1 and CDR2 are MNHNS and SASEGT. CDR3 length equals 15 residues.

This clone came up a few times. CDR3 amino acids: CAISESVMGRGDEQYF. In nucleotides, the CDR3 is TGTGCCATCAGTGAGTCGGTTATGGGGAGAGGGGACGAGCAGTACTTC. The gene calls are TRBV10-3 and TRBJ2-7; D could derive from TRBD1 or TRBD2 (5 bases each). The CDR3 has 16 amino acids. V gave up 0 bases and J gave up 5 bases, with 17 bases separating them. Germline V gene lookup returns CDR1 ENHRY and CDR2 SYGVKD.

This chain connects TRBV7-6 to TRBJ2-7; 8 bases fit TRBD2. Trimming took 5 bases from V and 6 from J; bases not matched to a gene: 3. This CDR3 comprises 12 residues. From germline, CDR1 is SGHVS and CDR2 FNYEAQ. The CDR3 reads CASSTGLAEQYF. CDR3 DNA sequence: TGTGCCAGCAGCACAGGACTAGCCGAGCAGTACTTC.

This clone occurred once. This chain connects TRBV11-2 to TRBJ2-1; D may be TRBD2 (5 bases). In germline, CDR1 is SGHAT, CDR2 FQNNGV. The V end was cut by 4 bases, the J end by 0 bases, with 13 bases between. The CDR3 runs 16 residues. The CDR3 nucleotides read TGTGCCAGCAGCTCAGGACTTCTCACCTCCTACAATGAGCAGTTCTTC. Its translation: CASSSGLLTSYNEQFF.

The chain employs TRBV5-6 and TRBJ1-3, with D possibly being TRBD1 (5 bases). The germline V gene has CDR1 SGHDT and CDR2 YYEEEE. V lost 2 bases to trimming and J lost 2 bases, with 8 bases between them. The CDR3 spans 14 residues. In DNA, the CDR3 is TGTGCCAGCAGCTTACAAGGGGCTGGAAACACCATATATTTT. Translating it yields CASSLQGAGNTIYF. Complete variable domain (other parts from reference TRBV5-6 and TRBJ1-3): DAGVTQSPTHLIKTRGQQVTLRCSPKSGHDTVSWYQQALGQGPQFIFQYYEEEERQRGNFPDRFSGHQFPNYSSELNVNALLLGDSALYLCASSLQGAGNTIYFGEGSWLTVV.

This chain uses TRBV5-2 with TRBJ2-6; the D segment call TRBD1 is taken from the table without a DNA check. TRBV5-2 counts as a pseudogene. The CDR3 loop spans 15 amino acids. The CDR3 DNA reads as TGTGCCAGCAAAAGTACACAAAGTCGGGCCAACGTCCTGACTTTC. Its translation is CASKSTQSRANVLTF.

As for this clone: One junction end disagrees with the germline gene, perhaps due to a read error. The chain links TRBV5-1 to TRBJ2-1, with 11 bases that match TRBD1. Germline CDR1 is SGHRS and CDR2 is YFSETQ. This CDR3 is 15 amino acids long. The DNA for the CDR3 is TGCGCCAGCAACTTGTTGGGACAGGGGGGTGATGAGCAGTTCTTC. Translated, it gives CASNLLGQGGDEQFF.

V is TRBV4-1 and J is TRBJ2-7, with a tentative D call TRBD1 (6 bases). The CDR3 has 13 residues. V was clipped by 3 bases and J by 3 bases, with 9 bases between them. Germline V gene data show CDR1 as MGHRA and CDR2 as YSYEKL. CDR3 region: CASSQGHDYEQYF. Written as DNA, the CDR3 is TGCGCCAGCAGCCAGGGACATGACTACGAGCAGTACTTC.

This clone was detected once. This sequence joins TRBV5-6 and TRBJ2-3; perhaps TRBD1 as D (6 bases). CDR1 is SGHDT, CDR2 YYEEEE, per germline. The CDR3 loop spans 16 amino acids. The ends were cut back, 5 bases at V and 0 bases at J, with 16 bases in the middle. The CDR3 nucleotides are TGTGCCAGCAGTTACCGACAGGAACCTAGCACAGATACGCAGTATTTT. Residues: CASSYRQEPSTDTQYF.

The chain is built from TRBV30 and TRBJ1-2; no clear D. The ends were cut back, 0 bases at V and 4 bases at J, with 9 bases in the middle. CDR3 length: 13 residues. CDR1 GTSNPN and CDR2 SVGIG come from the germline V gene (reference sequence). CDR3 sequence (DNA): TGTGCCTGGAGTGTAGTCCATACCTATGGCTACACCTTC. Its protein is CAWSVVHTYGYTF.

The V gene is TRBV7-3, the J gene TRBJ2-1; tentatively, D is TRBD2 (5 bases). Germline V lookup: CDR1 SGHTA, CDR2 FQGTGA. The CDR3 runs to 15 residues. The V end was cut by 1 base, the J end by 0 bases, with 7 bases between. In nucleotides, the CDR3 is TGTGCCAGCAGCTTAATCGGGGACTCCTACAATGAGCAGTTCTTC. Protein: CASSLIGDSYNEQFF.

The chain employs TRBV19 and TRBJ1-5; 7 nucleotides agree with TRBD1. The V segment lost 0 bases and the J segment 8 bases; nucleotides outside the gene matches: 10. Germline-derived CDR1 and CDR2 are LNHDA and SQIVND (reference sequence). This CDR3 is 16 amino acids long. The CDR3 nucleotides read TGTGCCAGTAGTATAGATCTCAGGGGGTTTGCTAAGCCCCAGCATTTT. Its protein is CASSIDLRGFAKPQHF. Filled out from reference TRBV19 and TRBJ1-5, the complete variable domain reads DGGITQSPKYLFRKEGQNVTLSCEQNLNHDAMYWYRQDPGQGLRLIYYSQIVNDFQKGDIAEGYSVSREKKESFPLTVTSAQKNPTAFYLCASSIDLRGFAKPQHFGDGTRLSIL.